This T cell receptor beta chain stems from a study of naive and memory T cell subsets. Findings and limits, study-wide: Especially in CD8 cells, naive repertoires contained a few larger clonotypes, possibly CD45RA-re-expressing memory cells.

This clonotype was observed at least ten times. As yet, its antigen is unknown. Both TRBC1 and TRBC2 were covered by a beta constant-region primer of two equimolar oligonucleotides. Nested alpha and beta constant-region primers with the SP2 primer drove four PCR rounds on ligated cDNA. TCRdb called the UMI-ligation and nested PCR reads again in MiXCR, with one record for every CDR3 protein. Of 95,000 to 110,000 distinct CDR3 sequences listed, roughly 15% were seen once; the top ten hold 2.5% to 3%. Germline-derived CDR1 and CDR2 are LGHNA and YSLEER. There are 14 residues in the CDR3. J gave up 8 bases and V 0 bases, and 6 bases lay outside the gene matches.

The clonotype originates from a human donor in good health. The sequencing input was naive CD8+ T cells from blood. The chain has TRBV4-3 and TRBJ1-1, with 7 bases lining up with TRBD1. CDR3 loop: CASSQEGRTGEAFF. As DNA, the CDR3 is TGCGCCAGCAGCCAAGAGGGTCGGACAGGAGAAGCTTTCTTT.